This T cell receptor (beta chain) emerged from a study of blood T cells in healthy people across ages. In the case of this clonotype: As yet, its antigen is unknown.

Study-wide results and limits: There was a strong correlation between TCR beta diversity and naive T cell percentage.

Next came a second PCR, run for about 7 to 11 cycles, which used a sample-barcoded 5' primer along with a J-beta primer mix. Every sample returned 2.5 million or more CDR3-containing paired-end reads. TCRdb re-analysed the 5' RACE reads in MiXCR, keeping a single row per CDR3 protein. The sample records more than 800,000 distinct CDR3 sequences, roughly 45% being singletons. V was pared by 0 bases and J by 6 bases, with 18 bases between. CDR3 length equals 16 residues. Germline CDR1 and CDR2: MGHRA and YSYEKL. The individuals who served as donors were healthy Caucasians living in Russia, aged roughly 6 to 95. Peripheral blood from each donor was collected in a volume of 9.5 to 10 milliliters.

This TCR derives from a woman between 55 and 75 years old in good health. The chain links TRBV4-1 to TRBJ2-7; possible D gene TRBD2, 6 bases. Source material: blood. CDR3 region: CASSQEVGAGLPEQYF. CDR3 sequence (DNA): TGCGCCAGCAGCCAAGAAGTCGGAGCGGGCTTACCCGAGCAGTACTTC.